These 11 T cell receptor beta chains came from one sample sequenced in a study of shared clonotypes between healthy human individuals. Only in-frame clones appear in the TCRdb table, and some are missing; sequencing was by immunoSEQ multiplex PCR. The table includes 600,000 to 750,000 clones, approximately 75% detected once. Sequencing used memory CD4+ T cells sorted from blood. Specified subset: CD45RA-negative fraction. All receptors come from a woman in her thirties in good health.

Only one count was recorded for this clone. The chain combines TRBV5-1 with TRBJ2-7; 16 bases align to TRBD2. Germline CDR1 is SGHRS and CDR2 is YFSETQ. This CDR3 is built from 17 residues. Trimming removed 0 bases from V and 5 bases from J; junction bases left unmatched: 5. CDR3 bases: TGCGCCAGCAGCTTGGTCCCGGGACTAGCGGGAGGGCACGAGCAGTACTTC. Its translation is CASSLVPGLAGGHEQYF.

The chain carries TRBV5-1 and TRBJ2-7; 10 bases match TRBD1. The CDR3 has 14 residues. The germline gives CDR1 SGHRS, CDR2 YFSETQ. The junction had 5 bases not matched to a gene; V was cut back by 3 bases and J by 5 bases. In DNA, the CDR3 is TGCGCCAGCAGCTCCCGGGACAGGGGTGACGAGCAGTACTTC. Amino acid sequence: CASSSRDRGDEQYF.

V and J are TRBV30 and TRBJ1-3; D not resolved. CDR3 length: 13 residues. Germline V lookup: CDR1 GTSNPN, CDR2 SVGIG (reference sequence). V was pared by 3 bases and J by 0 bases, with 6 bases between. CDR3 bases: TGTGCCTGGAGGTGGCGCTCTGGAAACACCATATATTTT. As protein: CAWRWRSGNTIYF. Filled out from reference TRBV30 and TRBJ1-3, the complete variable domain reads SQTIHQWPATLVQPVGSPLSLECTVEGTSNPNLYWYRQAAGRGLQLLFYSVGIGQISSEVPQNLSASRPQDRQFILSSKKLLLSDSGFYLCAWRWRSGNTIYFGEGSWLTVV.

The V gene is TRBV28, the J gene TRBJ1-5; 7 bases agree with TRBD1. Losses at the gene ends were 1 base for V and 11 bases for J; bases not matched to a gene: 2. Germline lookup yields CDR1 MDHEN and CDR2 SYDVKM. The CDR3 is 12 amino acids. The CDR3 loop reads CASSLYRGAQHF. The CDR3 bases are TGTGCCAGCAGTTTATACAGGGGTGCCCAGCATTTT.

The chain combines TRBV21-1 with TRBJ2-4; TRBD2 is the table's D call and was not checked against the DNA. TRBV21-1 is designated a pseudogene. The CDR3 contains 16 residues. CDR3 coding DNA: TGTGCCAGCAGCACAGCGGGGGGAGAGGCCAAAAACATTCAGTACTTC. It encodes CASSTAGGEAKNIQYF.

The chain links TRBV5-6 to TRBJ2-1; 10 bases are a match to TRBD1. CDR3 length: 15 amino acids. Germline-derived CDR1 and CDR2 are SGHDT and YYEEEE. Trimming took 2 bases from V and 8 from J; bases not matched to a gene: 7. The CDR3 spells CASSFLGQGIDEQFF. The CDR3 DNA follows: TGTGCCAGCAGCTTCTTGGGACAGGGGATTGATGAGCAGTTCTTC.

The chain uses TRBV28 and TRBJ1-1; TRBD1 matches at 10 bases. This CDR3 has 14 residues. From germline, CDR1 is MDHEN and CDR2 SYDVKM. J was trimmed by 11 bases and V by 2 bases; bases with no gene match: 8. In DNA form, the CDR3 reads TGTGCCAGCAGTTTACTCGGACAGGGGGTCGGGGCTTTCTTT. This sequence encodes CASSLLGQGVGAFF.

J is TRBJ2-7 and V is TRBV6-5, with D perhaps being TRBD1 or TRBD2 (5 bases each). The V and J ends lost 6 bases and 2 bases respectively, with 14 bases between them. CDR1 and CDR2 (germline): MNHEY, SVGAGI. The CDR3 runs to 14 residues. In DNA form, the CDR3 reads TGTGCCAGCAGGAACAACGGGGCGGCCTACGAGCAGTACTTC. Translating gives CASRNNGAAYEQYF.

This chain joins TRBV4-2 and TRBJ2-7, with 10 bases fitting TRBD2. Germline lookup yields CDR1 LGHNA and CDR2 YNFKEQ. The V gene end was trimmed by 2 bases and the J gene end by 0 bases; junction bases not matched to a gene: 1. The CDR3 loop spans 15 amino acids. Here the CDR3 reads CASSQLAGASYEQYF. CDR3 DNA sequence: TGTGCCAGCAGCCAACTAGCGGGGGCCTCCTACGAGCAGTACTTC.

The chain joins TRBV7-9 to TRBJ1-1; D is ambiguous. V dropped 4 bases and J dropped 5 bases, with 5 bases sitting between them. This CDR3 is 11 amino acids long. Germline CDR1 and CDR2: SEHNR and FQNEAQ (reference sequence). DNA of the CDR3: TGTGCCAGCAGCTCAGGAACTGAAGCTTTCTTT. Amino acid sequence: CASSSGTEAFF.

The chain couples TRBV28 to TRBJ2-1; TRBD2 agrees at 7 bases. V lost 3 bases to trimming and J lost 11 bases; unmatched junction nucleotides: 13. Germline V gene data show CDR1 as MDHEN and CDR2 as SYDVKM. The CDR3 spans 15 residues. The DNA of the CDR3 is TGTGCCAGCAGTTTCTGGGGGGGGGAAGAGATTCAGCAGTTCTTC. It encodes CASSFWGGEEIQQFF.